The entry that follows covers one TCR beta chain sequence. This clonotype was picked up a small number of times. Its specific antigen is unknown. No base-level quality is on record; no much larger clone is a single base apart. This sample is drawn from a study of T cell repertoires in cytomegalovirus infection (dated by TCRdb to about 2019). In terms of the full investigation: Alongside well-studied HLA-B-restricted epitopes, the peptide stimulations were aimed at recently identified HLA-C-restricted CMV epitopes, whose presentation resists viral immunomodulation. Donor HLA type was relevant to the analysis, as public TCR beta signatures indicated carriage of CMV infection together with the matching HLA type. On the study overall, not on this receptor specifically: In both this cohort and an independent roughly 360-donor cohort, the cumulative frequency of public TCR beta family members distinguished carriers of CMV infection plus the relevant HLA type. The ex vivo response was dominated by HLA-C-restricted CMV-specific TCR beta clonotypes, and the single most frequent clonotype in two of eight donors was supplied by these HLA-C-restricted clonotypes.

TCRdb lists the instrument as Illumina HiSeq 1500. In TCRdb, the public reads were trimmed at Q25 with fastp and aligned with MiXCR, with productive beta chains retained. Rows with a matching CDR3 protein are joined into one entry that keeps the most common DNA and genes. The sample yields around 300,000 distinct CDR3 sequences; less than 25% were counted once. The leading ten clones occupy approximately 19% of the sample. The treatment or condition label on this specimen signifies: in vitro stimulation with specific CMV peptide epitopes to enrich CMV-specific T cells. For CDR1 and CDR2, the germline V gene (reference sequence) lists DFQATT and SNEGSKA. The junction shows trimming of 3 bases on V and 1 base on J, plus 15 bases between the germline ends. Measured from the cysteine to the phenylalanine, the CDR3 is 15 residues long. The only DNA kept is the CDR3, 45 bases in frame from the first base.

Sequencing used cultured PBMCs, obtained from culture after CMV antigen stimulation. This TCR was recovered from a human donor in good health (CMV status not recorded). Some clones in this sample may be carry-over from other donors' samples. The rearranged chain carries TRBV20-1 and TRBJ2-5; no D gene can be assigned with confidence. In nucleotides, the sequence is TGCAGTGCTAGTTTGAGGCCGGTGCCCCAAGAGACCCAGTACTTC. It encodes CSASLRPVPQETQYF.